A selection of T cell receptor beta chains follows, all from one sample in a study of blood T cell repertoires in COVID-19. This table comes from immunoSEQ multiplex PCR, and its TCRdb copy is limited to in-frame clones, with some not included. The profile shows roughly 500,000 clones, 75% to 90% of them singletons. The source material was PBMCs or T cells enriched from blood (not recorded which). These receptors were collected from a woman aged 55-69 years who had recovered from COVID-19. Both conserved end residues are part of each CDR3. The order of the fields is J gene, V gene, CDR3 protein.

TRBJ1-2	TRBV7-8	CASSWDSYGYTF
TRBJ2-3	TRBV2	CASRGGQGRDTQYF
TRBJ1-1	TRBV6-1	CASSEASLVRNTEAFF
TRBJ2-3	TRBV27	CASSTPGQGGTDTQYF
TRBJ1-2	TRBV6-5	CASSYTGRGYTF
TRBJ2-1	TRBV3-1/TRBV3-2	CASSQWGAGDNEQFF
TRBJ2-3	TRBV19	CASTSPRTGAGDTQYF
TRBJ2-7	TRBV3-1/TRBV3-2	CASSQAPQLSYEQYF
TRBJ1-5	TRBV24-1	CATFGDARGYSNQPQHF
TRBJ2-3	TRBV18	CASSSTDTQYF